These 15 T cell receptor beta chains were all obtained from the same sample, sequenced in a study of identical twins. TCRdb independently ran MiXCR on the 5' RACE reads; one entry per CDR3 protein. The sample includes under 300,000 distinct CDR3 sequences, approximately 7.1% of them seen just once. The data were also submitted as part of a second study, on T cells expressing NK-cell markers.

Specimen: CD8+ T cells sorted from blood. Every receptor here comes from a woman under 30 in good health.

The chain recombines TRBV6-2 or TRBV6-3 with TRBJ2-7; 7 bases line up with TRBD1. Germline assignment: CDR1 MNHEY and CDR2 SVGEGT. The V segment lost 5 bases and the J segment 6 bases; nucleotides outside the gene matches: 19. The CDR3 has 17 amino acids. This chain's CDR3 is CASSPPRGGGLYGEQYF. CDR3 sequence (DNA): TGTGCCAGCAGTCCACCGAGAGGGGGCGGATTATATGGCGAGCAGTACTTC.

DNA of the CDR3: TGCGCCAGCAGCTTGGTCCCGGACTCCTACGAGCAGTACTTC. This gives the protein CASSLVPDSYEQYF. The J gene is TRBJ2-7, the V gene TRBV5-1; D ambiguous. Trimming left V 0 bases short and J 0 bases short, with 7 bases between. Germline CDR1 SGHRS, CDR2 YFSETQ. The CDR3 is 14 residues long.

This clonotype was picked up a small number of times. The genes are TRBV3-1 and TRBJ2-5; no firm D call. The CDR3 consists of 13 residues. CDR1 and CDR2 from the germline V gene are LGHDT and YNNKEL (reference sequence). The germline V and J ends were trimmed by 0 bases and 5 bases, with 7 bases remaining between them. The CDR3 region is CASSQESTETQYF. Here the CDR3 DNA reads TGTGCCAGCAGCCAAGAAAGTACCGAGACCCAGTACTTC.

The sample holds a few counts of this clonotype. The rearrangement uses TRBV11-2 and TRBJ2-3; TRBD2 is a possible D gene (5 bases). The germline V and J ends were trimmed by 1 base and 3 bases, with 14 bases remaining between them. Per germline, CDR1 SGHAT and CDR2 FQNNGV. The CDR3 runs 16 residues. CDR3 sequence (DNA): TGTGCCAGCAGCTTAGTCGGAGGACGGACGACAGATACGCAGTATTTT. Translated, it gives CASSLVGGRTTDTQYF.

The chain links TRBV5-6 to TRBJ2-7; weak D call: TRBD2 (5 bases). Germline V gives CDR1 SGHDT, CDR2 YYEEEE. The CDR3 spans 12 residues. V lost 4 bases, J lost 6 bases, and 11 bases lay in between. The CDR3 region has the DNA TGTGCCAGCAGCCCGGCGGGTGCCGAGCAGTACTTC. Amino acid sequence: CASSPAGAEQYF.

This clonotype was seen a few times. V usage is TRBV7-9 and J usage is TRBJ2-3; 8 bases map to TRBD2. This CDR3 spans 14 amino acids. The V segment lost 6 bases and the J segment 4 bases; nucleotides outside the gene matches: 6. The germline V gene has CDR1 SEHNR and CDR2 FQNEAQ (reference sequence). The CDR3, as DNA: TGTGCCAGCAGAGGACTAGCAGTCGCAGATACGCAGTATTTT. Translation gives CASRGLAVADTQYF.

This clonotype has more than one count but fewer than ten. The gene calls are TRBV11-2 and TRBJ2-1; D remains ambiguous. The CDR3 runs 11 residues. The germline gives CDR1 SGHAT, CDR2 FQNNGV. The V and J ends lost 4 bases and 9 bases respectively, with 7 bases between them. The CDR3 is CASSYKGEQFF. The CDR3 region has the DNA TGTGCCAGCAGCTACAAGGGTGAGCAGTTCTTC.

The table lists this clonotype with a count of one. The genes are TRBV20-1 and TRBJ2-1; 8 nucleotides match TRBD2. In germline, CDR1 is DFQATT, CDR2 SNEGSKA (reference sequence). V shed 3 bases, J shed 3 bases, and the junction held 16 bases outside the gene matches. This CDR3 is built from 18 residues. CDR3 in amino acids: CSARGEAGDGRGYNEQFF. The CDR3 DNA follows: TGCAGTGCTAGGGGGGAAGCGGGGGATGGTAGGGGCTACAATGAGCAGTTCTTC.

This clonotype was detected a few times. The chain links TRBV9 to TRBJ2-1; 10 nucleotides line up with TRBD2. The CDR3 contains 15 residues. V dropped 0 bases and J dropped 8; count of bases not matched to a gene: 5. CDR1 and CDR2 (germline): SGDLS, YYNGEE. The CDR3 loop reads CASSVGSSGSYEQFF. The CDR3 bases are TGTGCCAGCAGCGTAGGTTCTAGCGGGAGCTATGAGCAGTTCTTC.

This chain connects TRBV6-5 to TRBJ1-2; tentative D call: TRBD1 (6 bases). CDR1 MNHEY and CDR2 SVGAGI come from the germline V gene. The CDR3 loop spans 16 amino acids. V was shortened by 2 bases and J by 8 bases, with 21 bases between the two germline ends. As DNA, the CDR3 is TGTGCCAGCAGTTACAAGAAGGGGCAGGGGACTAAGGGCTACACCTTC. It encodes CASSYKKGQGTKGYTF.

A word on this clonotype: One junction end does not reproduce the germline sequence, and a read error may be involved. The V call is TRBV30, the J call TRBJ2-7; 9 nucleotides agree with TRBD2. The germline V gene has CDR1 GTSNPN and CDR2 SVGIG (reference sequence). The CDR3 contains 15 residues. CDR3 bases: TGTGCCTGGAGGGGGACTAGCTCACCTCCCTACGAGCAGGACTTC. It is translated as CAWRGTSSPPYEQDF.

In this sample, this clonotype turned up many times. This chain joins TRBV27 and TRBJ1-1; tentatively, D is TRBD1 (6 bases). V was clipped by 2 bases and J by 1 base, with 8 bases between them. This CDR3 has 14 amino acids. Germline V lookup: CDR1 MNHEY, CDR2 SMNVEV (reference sequence). The CDR3 loop reads CASSLLGQNTEAFF. The CDR3 DNA is TGTGCCAGCAGTTTACTGGGACAGAACACTGAAGCTTTCTTT.

The chain uses TRBV5-1 and TRBJ1-2; possibly TRBD1 for D (6 bases). Germline values: CDR1 SGHRS, CDR2 YFSETQ. Trimming took off 1 base at V and 6 bases at J, with 10 bases between the two ends. The CDR3 runs to 13 residues. The CDR3 sequence: CASSLRSGDGYTF. The CDR3 DNA reads as TGCGCCAGCAGCTTGCGGTCAGGGGATGGCTACACCTTC.

This clonotype was picked up many times. This chain connects TRBV9 to TRBJ2-5; D might be TRBD2 (5 bases). CDR3 size: 12 residues. V was cut by 5 bases and J by 5 bases, with 10 bases left in between. Germline V gene data show CDR1 as SGDLS and CDR2 as YYNGEE. The CDR3 here is CASRGTGETQYF. CDR3 nucleotides: TGTGCCAGCAGGGGCACGGGGGAGACCCAGTACTTC.

This clonotype occurred many times. The chain couples TRBV5-1 to TRBJ2-7; 10 bases are a match to TRBD2. CDR3 length equals 15 residues. CDR1 and CDR2 (germline): SGHRS, YFSETQ. The junction had 4 bases not matched to a gene; V was cut back by 2 bases and J by 2 bases. CDR3 in DNA: TGCGCCAGCAGCTTCCGGACTAGCGGCACCTACGAGCAGTACTTC. Translating it yields CASSFRTSGTYEQYF.